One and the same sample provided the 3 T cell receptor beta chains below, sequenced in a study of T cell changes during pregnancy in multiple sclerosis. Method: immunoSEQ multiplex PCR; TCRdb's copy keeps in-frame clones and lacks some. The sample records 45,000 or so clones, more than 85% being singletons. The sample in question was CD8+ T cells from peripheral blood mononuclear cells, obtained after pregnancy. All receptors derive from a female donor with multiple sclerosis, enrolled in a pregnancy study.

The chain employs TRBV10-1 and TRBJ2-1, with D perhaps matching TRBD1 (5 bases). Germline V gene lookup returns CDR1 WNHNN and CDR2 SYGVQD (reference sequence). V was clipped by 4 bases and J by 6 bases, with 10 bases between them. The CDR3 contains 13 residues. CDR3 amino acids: CASSVGPGNEQFF. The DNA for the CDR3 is TGCGCCAGCAGTGTGGGGCCGGGCAATGAGCAGTTCTTC.

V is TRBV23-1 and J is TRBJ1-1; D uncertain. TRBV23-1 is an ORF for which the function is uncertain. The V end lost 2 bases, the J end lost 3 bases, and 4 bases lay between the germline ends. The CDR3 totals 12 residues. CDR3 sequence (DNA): TGCGCCAGCAGTCAACGGGACACTGAAGCTTTCTTT. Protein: CASSQRDTEAFF.

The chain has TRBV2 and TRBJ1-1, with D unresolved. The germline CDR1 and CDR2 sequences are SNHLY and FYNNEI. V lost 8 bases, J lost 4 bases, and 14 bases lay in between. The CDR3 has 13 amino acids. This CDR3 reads CASGYLAGTEAFF. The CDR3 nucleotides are TGTGCCAGCGGATACTTGGCGGGCACTGAAGCTTTCTTT.